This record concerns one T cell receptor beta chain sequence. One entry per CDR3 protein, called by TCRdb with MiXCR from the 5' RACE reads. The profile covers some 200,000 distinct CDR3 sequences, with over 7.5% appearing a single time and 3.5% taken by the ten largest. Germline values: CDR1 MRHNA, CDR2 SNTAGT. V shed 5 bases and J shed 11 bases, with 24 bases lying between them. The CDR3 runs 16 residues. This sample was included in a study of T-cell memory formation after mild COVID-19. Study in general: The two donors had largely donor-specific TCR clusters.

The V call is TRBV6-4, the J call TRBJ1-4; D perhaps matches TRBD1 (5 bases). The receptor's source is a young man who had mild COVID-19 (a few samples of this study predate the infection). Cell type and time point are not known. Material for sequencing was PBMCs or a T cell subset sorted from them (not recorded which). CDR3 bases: TGTGCCAGCAGTAAAGACAGTACCGGTATTATAGGGAAACTGTTTTTT. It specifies CASSKDSTGIIGKLFF.